A selection of T cell receptor beta chains follows, all from one sample in a study of blood T cell repertoires in COVID-19. Generated by immunoSEQ multiplex PCR, the TCRdb table keeps only in-frame clones and is missing some. Seen here are around 91,000 clones, 85% observed once, and the top ten hold approximately 40%. The sequenced material came from peripheral blood. Receptors were obtained from an elderly man with acute or convalescent COVID-19. Both conserved end residues are part of each CDR3. D genes are given only for firm matches. Only some rows state a clone size, as once, few, many or a class for expanded clones.

V gene	J gene	D gene	clone size	CDR3 DNA	CDR3 protein
TRBV7-3	TRBJ2-2	NA	NA	TGTGCCAGCAGCTTAAGTGAGGGCCGGGCCGGGGAGCTGTTTTTT	CASSLSEGRAGELFF
TRBV11-2	TRBJ2-7	TRBD2	NA	TGTGCCAGCAGCCCACTACTTGCTAGCGGGAGAGGCGAGCAGTACTTC	CASSPLLASGRGEQYF
TRBV3-1/TRBV3-2	TRBJ2-1	TRBD2	once	TGTGCCAGCAGGGATGACAGCGGGAGGTCCTACAATGAGCAGTTCTTC	CASRDDSGRSYNEQFF
TRBV30	TRBJ2-7	NA	NA	TGTGCCTGGGCACGGGACTTTTACGAGCAGTACTTC	CAWARDFYEQYF
TRBV5-8	TRBJ1-5	NA	NA	TGTGCCAGCAGCAGCTGGAGCCGTCTGGGCAATCAGCCCCAGCATTTT	CASSSWSRLGNQPQHF
TRBV10-1	TRBJ1-1	TRBD1	NA	TGCGCCAGCAGCCCAGACAGGGTGGGCACTGAAGCTTTCTTT	CASSPDRVGTEAFF
TRBV6-5	TRBJ1-1	NA	NA	TGTGCCAGCAGTTACTCGGCAGGGGACACTGAAGCTTTCTTT	CASSYSAGDTEAFF
TRBV28	TRBJ2-3	TRBD1	NA	TGTGCCAGCAGTTTAACGCAGGACAGGGGGGGGTCCACAGATACGCAGTATTTT	CASSLTQDRGGSTDTQYF
TRBV15	TRBJ2-7	NA	NA	TGTGCCACCAGCAGAAGGGGAACCCCCTACGAGCAGTACTTC	CATSRRGTPYEQYF
TRBV7-9	TRBJ2-5	TRBD1	NA	TGTGCCAGCAGCAACGGACAGGGCGAGACCCAGTACTTC	CASSNGQGETQYF
TRBV7-8	TRBJ2-2	TRBD1	NA	TGTGCCAGCAGCCCAGGGGACAGGGCCGGGGAGCTGTTTTTT	CASSPGDRAGELFF
TRBV6-5	TRBJ1-1	NA	NA	TGTGCCAGCAGTTACGCGGACATGAACACTGAAGCTTTCTTT	CASSYADMNTEAFF
TRBV5-1	TRBJ2-7	NA	NA	TGCGCCAGCAGCTTGGACAGGGAAAGTCTCTACGAGCAGTACTTC	CASSLDRESLYEQYF